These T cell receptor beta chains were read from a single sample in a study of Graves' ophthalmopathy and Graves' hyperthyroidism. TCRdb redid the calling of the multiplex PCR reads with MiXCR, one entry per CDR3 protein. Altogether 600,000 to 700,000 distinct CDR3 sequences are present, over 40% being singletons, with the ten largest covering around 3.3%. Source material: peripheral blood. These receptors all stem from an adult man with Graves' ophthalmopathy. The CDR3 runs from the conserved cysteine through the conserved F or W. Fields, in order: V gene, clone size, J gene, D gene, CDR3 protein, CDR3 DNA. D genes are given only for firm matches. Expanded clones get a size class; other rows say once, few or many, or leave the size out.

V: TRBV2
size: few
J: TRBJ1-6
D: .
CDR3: CASSYRRDSPLHF
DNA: TGTGCCAGCAGTTACAGGCGGGATTCACCCCTCCACTTT

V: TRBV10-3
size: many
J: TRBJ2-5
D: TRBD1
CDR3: CAISDTGTEYQETQYF
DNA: TGTGCCATCAGTGACACCGGGACAGAGTACCAAGAGACCCAGTACTTC

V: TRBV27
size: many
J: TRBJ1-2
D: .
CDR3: CASKAVALGYGYTF
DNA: TGTGCCAGCAAGGCGGTGGCTCTAGGCTATGGCTACACCTTC

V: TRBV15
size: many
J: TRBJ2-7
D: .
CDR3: CATSRTRQTYEQYF
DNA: TGTGCCACCAGCAGAACCAGACAGACCTACGAGCAGTACTTC

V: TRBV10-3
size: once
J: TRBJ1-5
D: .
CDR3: CAILQGGNQPQHF
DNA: TGTGCTATACTCCAGGGTGGCAATCAGCCCCAGCATTTT

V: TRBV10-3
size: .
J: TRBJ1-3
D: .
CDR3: CAISENRAGNTIYF
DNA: TGTGCCATCAGTGAGAACAGGGCTGGAAACACCATATATTTT

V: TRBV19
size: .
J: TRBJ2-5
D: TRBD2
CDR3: CAWTPGLANTQETQYF
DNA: TGTGCCTGGACCCCTGGACTAGCGAACACCCAAGAGACCCAGTACTTC

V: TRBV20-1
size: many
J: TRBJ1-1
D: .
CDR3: CSASIRHSEAFF
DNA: TGCAGTGCATCCATCCGACATTCTGAAGCTTTCTTT

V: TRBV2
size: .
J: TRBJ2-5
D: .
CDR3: CASSEAGNTETQYF
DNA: TGTGCCAGCAGTGAGGCGGGGAACACGGAGACCCAGTACTTC

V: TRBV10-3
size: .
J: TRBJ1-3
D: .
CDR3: CASSEGTEGNTIYF
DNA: TGTGCCAGCAGTGAGGGGACGGAAGGAAACACCATATATTTT

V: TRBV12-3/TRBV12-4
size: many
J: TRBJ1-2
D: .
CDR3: CASRNPGAGGYTF
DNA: TGTGCCAGCAGGAACCCAGGGGCTGGTGGCTACACCTTC

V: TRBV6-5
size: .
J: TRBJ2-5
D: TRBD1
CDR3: CASSYWTGETQCF
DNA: TGTGCCAGCAGTTACTGGACAGGAGAGACCCAGTGCTTC

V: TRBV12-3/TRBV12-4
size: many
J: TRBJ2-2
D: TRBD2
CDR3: CANGLAYRSGELFF
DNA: TGTGCCAACGGACTAGCGTACCGATCCGGGGAGCTGTTTTTT

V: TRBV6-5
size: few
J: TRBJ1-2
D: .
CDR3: CATIGTNTNYGYTF
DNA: TGTGCCACCATTGGGACAAATACTAACTATGGCTACACCTTC

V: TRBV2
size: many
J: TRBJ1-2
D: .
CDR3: CASRLREGGYTF
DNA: TGTGCCAGCAGACTCCGAGAGGGCGGCTACACCTTC

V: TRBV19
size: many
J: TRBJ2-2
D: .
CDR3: CASSIRGSGTGELFF
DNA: TGTGCCAGTAGTATAAGAGGGAGCGGCACCGGGGAGCTGTTTTTT

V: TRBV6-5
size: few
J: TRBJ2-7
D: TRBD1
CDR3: CASSYGTGSPYEQYF
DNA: TGTGCCAGCAGTTACGGGACAGGGAGTCCCTACGAGCAGTACTTC

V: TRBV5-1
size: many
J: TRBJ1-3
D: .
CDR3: CASSPPSGNTIYF
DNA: TGCGCCAGCAGCCCTCCCTCTGGAAACACCATATATTTT

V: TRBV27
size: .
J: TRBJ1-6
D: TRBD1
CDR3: CASSSGTGWRSPLHF
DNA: TGTGCCAGCAGTTCCGGGACAGGGTGGAGATCACCCCTCCACTTT

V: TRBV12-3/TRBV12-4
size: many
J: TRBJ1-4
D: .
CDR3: CASSLTVIDEKLFF
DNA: TGTGCCAGCAGTTTGACAGTGATTGATGAAAAACTGTTTTTT

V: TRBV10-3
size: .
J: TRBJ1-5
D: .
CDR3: CAISERTSAATGTQHF
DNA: TGTGCCATCAGTGAGAGGACTAGCGCTGCTACTGGGACCCAGCATTTT

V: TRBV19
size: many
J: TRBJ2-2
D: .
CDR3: CASKQLANTGELFF
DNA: TGTGCCAGTAAACAACTCGCGAACACCGGGGAGCTGTTTTTT

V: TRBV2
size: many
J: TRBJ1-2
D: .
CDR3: CASTRGIYGYTF
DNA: TGTGCCAGCACAAGGGGAATCTATGGCTACACCTTC

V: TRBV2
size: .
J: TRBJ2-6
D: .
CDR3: CASSSKPTGANVLTF
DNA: TGTGCCAGCAGCTCGAAGCCGACTGGGGCCAACGTCCTGACTTTC

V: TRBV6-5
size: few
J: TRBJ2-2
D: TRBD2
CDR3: CASSFQREFRSGELFF
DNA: TGTGCCAGCAGTTTTCAGCGGGAGTTTAGGTCTGGGGAGCTGTTTTTT

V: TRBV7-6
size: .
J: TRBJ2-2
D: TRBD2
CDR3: CASSPAGRDNTGELFF
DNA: TGTGCCAGCAGCCCGGCGGGGAGGGATAACACCGGGGAGCTGTTTTTT

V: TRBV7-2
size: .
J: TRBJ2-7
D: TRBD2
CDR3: CASSVGLAGGSKATYEQYF
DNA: TGTGCCAGCAGCGTCGGACTAGCGGGAGGGTCAAAAGCTACCTACGAGCAGTACTTC

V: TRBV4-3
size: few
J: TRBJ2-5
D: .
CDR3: CASSQDTTLGTQYF
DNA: TGCGCCAGCAGCCAAGATACGACCCTAGGGACCCAGTACTTC

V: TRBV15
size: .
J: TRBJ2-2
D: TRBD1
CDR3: CATSDPGQGNTGELSW
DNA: TGTGCCACCAGCGATCCGGGACAGGGGAACACCGGGGAGCTGTCTTGG

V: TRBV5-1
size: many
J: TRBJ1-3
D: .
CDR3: CASSSTGPNGNTIYF
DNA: TGCGCCAGCAGCTCGACAGGACCTAACGGAAACACCATATATTTT

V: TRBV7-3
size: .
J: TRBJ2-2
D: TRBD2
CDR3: CASSLTPRTSGNTGELFF
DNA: TGTGCCAGCAGCTTAACGCCCAGGACTAGCGGGAACACCGGGGAGCTGTTTTTT

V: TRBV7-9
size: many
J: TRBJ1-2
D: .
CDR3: CASSLDGLRGTF
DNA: TGTGCCAGCAGCTTGGACGGACTACGGGGCACCTTC